Sequencing of this T cell receptor (beta chain) was carried out in a study of T cell responses to AZD1222 COVID-19 vaccine. Study context: Pooled in the analysis were second doses at about 4 or about 12 weeks.

TCRdb's copy holds only in-frame clones and misses some; the assay was immunoSEQ multiplex PCR. Found here are 65,000 to 70,000 clones, about four fifths of them singletons; the top ten hold 9% to 14%. CDR3 size: 13 residues. The germline gives CDR1 GTSNPN, CDR2 SVGIG (reference sequence). V lost 5 bases and J lost 6; bases outside the gene matches: 10. This sequence joins TRBV30 and TRBJ2-7, with 7 nucleotides matching TRBD1. The sequence came from an adult in good health. Sequencing was performed on peripheral blood, taken on day 0 of AZD1222 vaccination. In DNA form, the CDR3 reads TGTGCCTGGGACCCCCTAGGGGGCAGCGAGCAGTACTTC. Encoded protein: CAWDPLGGSEQYF. Full variable domain (outside the CDR3, taken from reference TRBV30 and TRBJ2-7): SQTIHQWPATLVQPVGSPLSLECTVEGTSNPNLYWYRQAAGRGLQLLFYSVGIGQISSEVPQNLSASRPQDRQFILSSKKLLLSDSGFYLCAWDPLGGSEQYFGPGTRLTVT.